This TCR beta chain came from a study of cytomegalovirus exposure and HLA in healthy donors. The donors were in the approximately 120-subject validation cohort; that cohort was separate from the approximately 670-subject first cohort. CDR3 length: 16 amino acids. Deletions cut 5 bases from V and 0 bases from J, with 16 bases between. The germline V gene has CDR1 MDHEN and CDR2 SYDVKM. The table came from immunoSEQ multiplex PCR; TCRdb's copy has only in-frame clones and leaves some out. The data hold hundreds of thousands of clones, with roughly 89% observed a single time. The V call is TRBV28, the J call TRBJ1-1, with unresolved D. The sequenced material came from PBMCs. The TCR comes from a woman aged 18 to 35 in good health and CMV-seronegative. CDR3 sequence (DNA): TGTGCCAGCAGTCCCCCGCGATATTATTTGAACACTGAAGCTTTCTTT. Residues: CASSPPRYYLNTEAFF.